This T cell receptor beta chain was recovered during a study of blood T cells in healthy people across ages. As to this clonotype: Its specificity is not known.

Primed by a sample-barcoded 5' primer and a J-beta primer mix, a second PCR proceeded for about 7 to 11 cycles. TCRdb redid the calling of the 5' RACE reads with MiXCR, one entry per CDR3 protein. The sample yields about 770,000 distinct CDR3 sequences, roughly 44% seen once. Points from the study as a whole: Donor CMV status was unknown, possibly confounding expanded clonotype changes.

Germline assignment: CDR1 DFQATT and CDR2 SNEGSKA (reference sequence). The CDR3 runs to 13 residues. The V gene lost 6 bases and the J gene lost 0 bases, with 9 bases spanning the gap. V usage is TRBV20-1 and J usage is TRBJ1-5; D is undetermined. The sample consisted of blood. The receptor comes from a man between 60 and 75 years old in good health. This chain's CDR3 is CSAAAYSNQPQHF. CDR3 nucleotides: TGCAGTGCCGCCGCGTATAGCAATCAGCCCCAGCATTTT.